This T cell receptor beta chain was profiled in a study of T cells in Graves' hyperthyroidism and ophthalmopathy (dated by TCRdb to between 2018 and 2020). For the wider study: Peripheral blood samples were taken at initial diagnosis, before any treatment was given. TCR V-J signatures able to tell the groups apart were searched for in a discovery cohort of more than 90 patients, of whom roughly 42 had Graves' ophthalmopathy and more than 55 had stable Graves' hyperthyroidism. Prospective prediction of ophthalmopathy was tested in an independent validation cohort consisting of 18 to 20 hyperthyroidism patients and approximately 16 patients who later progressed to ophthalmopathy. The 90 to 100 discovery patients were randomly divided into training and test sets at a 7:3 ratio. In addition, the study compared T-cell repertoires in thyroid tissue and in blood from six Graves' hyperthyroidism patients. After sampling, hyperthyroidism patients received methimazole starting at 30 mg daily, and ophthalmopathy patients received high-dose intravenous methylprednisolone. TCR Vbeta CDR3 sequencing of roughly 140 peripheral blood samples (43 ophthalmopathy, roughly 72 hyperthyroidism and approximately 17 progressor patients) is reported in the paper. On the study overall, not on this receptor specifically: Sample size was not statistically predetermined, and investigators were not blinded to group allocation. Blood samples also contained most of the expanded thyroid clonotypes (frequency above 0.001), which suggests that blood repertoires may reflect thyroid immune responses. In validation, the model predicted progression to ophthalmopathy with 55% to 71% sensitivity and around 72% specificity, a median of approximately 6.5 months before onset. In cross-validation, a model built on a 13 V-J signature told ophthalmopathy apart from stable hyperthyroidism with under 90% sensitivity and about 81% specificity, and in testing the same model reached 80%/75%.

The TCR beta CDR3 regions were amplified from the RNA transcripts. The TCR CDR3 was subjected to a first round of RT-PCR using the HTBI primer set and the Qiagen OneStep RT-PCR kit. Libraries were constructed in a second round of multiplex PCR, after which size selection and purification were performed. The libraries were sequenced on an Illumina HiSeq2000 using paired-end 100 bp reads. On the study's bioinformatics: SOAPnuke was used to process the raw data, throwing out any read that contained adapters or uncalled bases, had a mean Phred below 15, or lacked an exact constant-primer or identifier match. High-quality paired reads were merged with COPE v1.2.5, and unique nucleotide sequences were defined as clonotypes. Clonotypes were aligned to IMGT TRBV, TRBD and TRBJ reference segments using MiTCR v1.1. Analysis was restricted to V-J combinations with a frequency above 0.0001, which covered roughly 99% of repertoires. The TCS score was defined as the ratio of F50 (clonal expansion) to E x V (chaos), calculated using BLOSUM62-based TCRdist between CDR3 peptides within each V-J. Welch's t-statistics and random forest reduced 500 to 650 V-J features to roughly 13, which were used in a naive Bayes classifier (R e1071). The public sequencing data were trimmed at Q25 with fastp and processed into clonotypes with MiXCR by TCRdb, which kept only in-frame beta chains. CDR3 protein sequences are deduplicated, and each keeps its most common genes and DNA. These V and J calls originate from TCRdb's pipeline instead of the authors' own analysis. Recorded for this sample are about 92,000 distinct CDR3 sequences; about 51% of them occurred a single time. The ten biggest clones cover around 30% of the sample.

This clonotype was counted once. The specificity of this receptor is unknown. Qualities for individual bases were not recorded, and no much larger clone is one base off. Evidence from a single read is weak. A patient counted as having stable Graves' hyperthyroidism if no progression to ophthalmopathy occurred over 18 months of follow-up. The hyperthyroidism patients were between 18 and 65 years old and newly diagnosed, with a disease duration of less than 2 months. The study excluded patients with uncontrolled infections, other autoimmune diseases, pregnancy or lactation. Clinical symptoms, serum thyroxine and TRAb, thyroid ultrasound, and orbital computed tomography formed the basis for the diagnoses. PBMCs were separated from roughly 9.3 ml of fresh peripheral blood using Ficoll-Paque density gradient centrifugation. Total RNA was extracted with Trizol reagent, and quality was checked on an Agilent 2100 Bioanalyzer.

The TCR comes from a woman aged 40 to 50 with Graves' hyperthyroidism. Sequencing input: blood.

CDR3 sequence: CASSFSRMGREQYF. The base sequence is TGTGCCAGCAGTTTTTCGAGGATGGGTCGCGAGCAGTACTTC. The rearranged chain carries TRBV27 and TRBJ2-7, with the D gene not confidently named. The germline V gene (reference sequence) yields MNHEY for CDR1 and SMNVEV for CDR2. Between the V and J ends, shortened by 3 bases and 6 bases respectively, the junction contains 15 bases. Counted from cysteine to phenylalanine, this CDR3 has 14 amino acids. Just the 42-base CDR3 DNA is kept, in frame starting at base 1.